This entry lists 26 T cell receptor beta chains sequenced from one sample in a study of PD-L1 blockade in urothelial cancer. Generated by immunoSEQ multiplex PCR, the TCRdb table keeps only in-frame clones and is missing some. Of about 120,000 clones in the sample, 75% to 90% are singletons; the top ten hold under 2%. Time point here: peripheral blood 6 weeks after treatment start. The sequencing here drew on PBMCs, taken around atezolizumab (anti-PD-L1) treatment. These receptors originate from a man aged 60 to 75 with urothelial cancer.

CDR3 coding DNA: TGTGCCAGCAGCCCAGGTCTTCAGAGCCACCAAGAGACCCAGTACTTC. Translating gives CASSPGLQSHQETQYF. The chain carries TRBV5-4 and TRBJ2-5; D not certain. The CDR3 loop spans 16 amino acids. Germline V gene sequence: CDR1 SGHNT, CDR2 YYREEE (reference sequence). Trimming took off 4 bases at V and 0 bases at J, with 16 bases between the two ends.

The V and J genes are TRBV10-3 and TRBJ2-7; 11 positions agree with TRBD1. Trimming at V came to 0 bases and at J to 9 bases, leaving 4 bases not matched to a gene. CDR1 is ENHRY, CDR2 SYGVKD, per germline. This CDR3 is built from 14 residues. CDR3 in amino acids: CAISESTDRGRQYF. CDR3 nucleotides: TGTGCCATCAGTGAGTCGACGGACAGGGGGCGGCAGTACTTC.

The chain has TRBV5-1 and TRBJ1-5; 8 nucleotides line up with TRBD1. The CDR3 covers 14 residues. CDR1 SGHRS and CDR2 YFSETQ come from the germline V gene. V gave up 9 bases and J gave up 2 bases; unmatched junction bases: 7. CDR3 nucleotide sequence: TGCGCCAAGGAGGACAGGGTGGGCAATCAGCCCCAGCATTTT. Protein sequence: CAKEDRVGNQPQHF.

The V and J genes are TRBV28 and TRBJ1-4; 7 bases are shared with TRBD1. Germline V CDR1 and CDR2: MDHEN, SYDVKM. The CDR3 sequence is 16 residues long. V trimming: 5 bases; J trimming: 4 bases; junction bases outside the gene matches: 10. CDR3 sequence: CASSLGGQEINEKLFF. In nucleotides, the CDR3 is TGTGCCAGCAGTCTCGGAGGACAGGAGATTAATGAAAAACTGTTTTTT. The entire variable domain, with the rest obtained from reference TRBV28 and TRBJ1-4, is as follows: DVKVTQSSRYLVKRTGEKVFLECVQDMDHENMFWYRQDPGLGLRLIYFSYDVKMKEKGDIPEGYSVSREKKERFSLILESASTNQTSMYLCASSLGGQEINEKLFFGSGTQLSVL.

The CDR3 here is CASSLRTGSTDTQYF. CDR3 bases: TGCGCCAGCAGCCTTCGGACAGGGAGCACAGATACGCAGTATTTT. The chain employs TRBV5-1 and TRBJ2-3; 8 bases are shared with TRBD1. V shed 4 bases, J shed 0 bases, and the junction held 4 bases outside the gene matches. The germline V gene has CDR1 SGHRS and CDR2 YFSETQ. CDR3 length: 15 residues.

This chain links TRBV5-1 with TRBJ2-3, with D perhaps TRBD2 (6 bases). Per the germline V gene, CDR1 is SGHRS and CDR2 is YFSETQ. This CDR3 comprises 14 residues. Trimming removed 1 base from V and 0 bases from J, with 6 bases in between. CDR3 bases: TGCGCCAGCAGCTTGCGGGGGAGCACAGATACGCAGTATTTT. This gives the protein CASSLRGSTDTQYF. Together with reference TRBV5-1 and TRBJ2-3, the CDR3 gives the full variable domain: KAGVTQTPRYLIKTRGQQVTLSCSPISGHRSVSWYQQTPGQGLQFLFEYFSETQRNKGNFPGRFSGRQFSNSRSEMNVSTLELGDSALYLCASSLRGSTDTQYFGPGTRLTVL.

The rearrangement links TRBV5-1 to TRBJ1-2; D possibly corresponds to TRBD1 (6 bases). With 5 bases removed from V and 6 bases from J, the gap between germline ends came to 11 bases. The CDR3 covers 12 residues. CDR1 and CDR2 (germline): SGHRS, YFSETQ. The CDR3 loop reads CASSRRGDGYTF. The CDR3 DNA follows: TGCGCCAGCAGTCGCAGGGGAGATGGCTACACCTTC.

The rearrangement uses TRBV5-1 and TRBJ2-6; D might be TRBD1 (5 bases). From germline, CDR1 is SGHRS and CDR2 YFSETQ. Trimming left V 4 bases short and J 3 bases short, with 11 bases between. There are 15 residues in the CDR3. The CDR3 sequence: CASSTLTVGANVLTF. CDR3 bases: TGCGCCAGCAGCACGTTGACAGTTGGGGCCAACGTCCTGACTTTC.

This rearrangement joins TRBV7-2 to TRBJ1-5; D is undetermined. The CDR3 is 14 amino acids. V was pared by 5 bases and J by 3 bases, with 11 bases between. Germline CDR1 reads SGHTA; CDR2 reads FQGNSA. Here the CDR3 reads CASSPFLDNQPQHF. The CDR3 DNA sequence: TGTGCCAGCAGCCCCTTTTTAGACAATCAGCCCCAGCATTTT.

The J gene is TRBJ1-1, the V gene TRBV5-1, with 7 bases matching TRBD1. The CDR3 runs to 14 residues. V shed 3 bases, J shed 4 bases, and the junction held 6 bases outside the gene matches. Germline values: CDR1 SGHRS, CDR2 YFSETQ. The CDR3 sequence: CASSYSQGGTEAFF. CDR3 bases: TGCGCCAGCAGCTATTCTCAGGGGGGCACTGAAGCTTTCTTT.

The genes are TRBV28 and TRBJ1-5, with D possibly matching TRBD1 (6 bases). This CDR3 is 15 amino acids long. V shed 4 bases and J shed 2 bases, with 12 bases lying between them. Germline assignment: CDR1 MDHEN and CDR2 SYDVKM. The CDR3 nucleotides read TGTGCCAGCAGTTCTTCAGGGGTTGGCAATCAGCCCCAGCATTTT. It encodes CASSSSGVGNQPQHF.

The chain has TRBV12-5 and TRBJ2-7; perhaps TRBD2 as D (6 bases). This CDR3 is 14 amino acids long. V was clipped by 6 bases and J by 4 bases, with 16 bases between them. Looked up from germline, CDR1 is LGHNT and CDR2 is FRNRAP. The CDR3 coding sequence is TGTGCTAGTGGACGGGACTTTACTTCATACGAGCAGTACTTC. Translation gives CASGRDFTSYEQYF.

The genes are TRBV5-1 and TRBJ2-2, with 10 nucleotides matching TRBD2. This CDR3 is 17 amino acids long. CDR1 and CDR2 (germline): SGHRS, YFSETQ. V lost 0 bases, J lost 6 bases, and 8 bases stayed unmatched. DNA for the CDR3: TGCGCCAGCAGCTTGGCCCTGAGCGGGGGGGCCTCCGGGGAGCTGTTTTTT. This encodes CASSLALSGGASGELFF.

The CDR3 coding sequence is TGTGCCAGCAGCTTAGATGGGGGCGGAACAGATACGCAGTATTTT. Encoded protein: CASSLDGGGTDTQYF. The chain couples TRBV7-7 to TRBJ2-3; weak D call: TRBD1 (6 bases). CDR1 SSHAT and CDR2 FNYEAQ come from the germline V gene (reference sequence). The CDR3 sequence is 15 residues long. V was cut by 1 base and J by 3 bases, with 11 bases left in between.

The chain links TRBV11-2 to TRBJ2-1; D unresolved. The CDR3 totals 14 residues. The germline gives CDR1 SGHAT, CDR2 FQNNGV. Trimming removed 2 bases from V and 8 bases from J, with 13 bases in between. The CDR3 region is CASSLRGSDHEQFF. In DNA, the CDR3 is TGTGCCAGCAGCTTACGAGGCTCCGACCATGAGCAGTTCTTC.

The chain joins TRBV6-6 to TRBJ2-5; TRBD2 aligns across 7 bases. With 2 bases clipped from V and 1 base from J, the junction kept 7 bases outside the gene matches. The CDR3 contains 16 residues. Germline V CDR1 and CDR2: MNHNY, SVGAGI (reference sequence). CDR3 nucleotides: TGTGCCAGCAGTTACCGGGTAGGGGAGGGCCAAGAGACCCAGTACTTC. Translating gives CASSYRVGEGQETQYF.

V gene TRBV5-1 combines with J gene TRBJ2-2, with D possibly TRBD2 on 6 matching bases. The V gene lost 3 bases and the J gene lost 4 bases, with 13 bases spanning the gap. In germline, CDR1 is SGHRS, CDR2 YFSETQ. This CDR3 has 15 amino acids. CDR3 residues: CASSSGRESTGELFF. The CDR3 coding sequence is TGCGCCAGCAGCTCCGGACGGGAGAGCACCGGGGAGCTGTTTTTT.

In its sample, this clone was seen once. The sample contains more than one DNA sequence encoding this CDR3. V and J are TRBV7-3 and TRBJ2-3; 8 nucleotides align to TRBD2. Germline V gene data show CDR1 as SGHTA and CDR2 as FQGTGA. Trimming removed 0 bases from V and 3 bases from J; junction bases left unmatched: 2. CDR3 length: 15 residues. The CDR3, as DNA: TGTGCCAGCAGCTTAACTAGCGGGGAGACAGATACGCAGTATTTT. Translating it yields CASSLTSGETDTQYF.

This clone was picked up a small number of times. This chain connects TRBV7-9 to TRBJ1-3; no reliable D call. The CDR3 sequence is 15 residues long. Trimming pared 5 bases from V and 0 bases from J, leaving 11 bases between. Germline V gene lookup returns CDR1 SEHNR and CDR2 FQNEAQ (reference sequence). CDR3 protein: CASSPTFSSGNTIYF. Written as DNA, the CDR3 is TGTGCCAGCAGCCCCACGTTCAGCTCTGGAAACACCATATATTTT.

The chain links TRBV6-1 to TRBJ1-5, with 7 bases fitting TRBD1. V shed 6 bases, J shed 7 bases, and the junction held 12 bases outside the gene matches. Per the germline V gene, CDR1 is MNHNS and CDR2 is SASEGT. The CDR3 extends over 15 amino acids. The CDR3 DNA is TGTGCCAGCAGAAGGGGCCTACAGGGGAAACAGCCCCAGCATTTT. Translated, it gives CASRRGLQGKQPQHF.

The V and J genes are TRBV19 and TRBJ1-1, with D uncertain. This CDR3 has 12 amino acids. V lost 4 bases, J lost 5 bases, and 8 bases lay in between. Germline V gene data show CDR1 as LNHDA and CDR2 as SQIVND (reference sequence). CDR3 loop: CASSNPGTEAFF. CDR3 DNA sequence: TGTGCCAGTAGTAACCCGGGTACTGAAGCTTTCTTT.

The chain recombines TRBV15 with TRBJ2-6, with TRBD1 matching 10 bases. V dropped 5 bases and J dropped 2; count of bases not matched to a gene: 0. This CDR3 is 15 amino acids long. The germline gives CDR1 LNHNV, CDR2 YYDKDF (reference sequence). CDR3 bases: TGTGCCACCAGCGGGACAGGGGCTGGGGCCAACGTCCTGACTTTC. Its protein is CATSGTGAGANVLTF.

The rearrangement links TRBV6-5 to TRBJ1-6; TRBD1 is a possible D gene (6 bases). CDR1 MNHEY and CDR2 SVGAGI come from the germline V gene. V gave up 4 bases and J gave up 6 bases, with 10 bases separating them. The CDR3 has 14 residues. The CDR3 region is CASSWGRGNSPLHF. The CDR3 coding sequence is TGTGCCAGCAGTTGGGGCAGGGGTAATTCACCCCTCCACTTT.

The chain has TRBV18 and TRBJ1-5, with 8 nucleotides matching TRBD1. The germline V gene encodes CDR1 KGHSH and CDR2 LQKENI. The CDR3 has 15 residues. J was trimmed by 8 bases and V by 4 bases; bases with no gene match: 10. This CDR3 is CASSLQTGVIEPQHF. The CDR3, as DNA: TGTGCCAGCTCACTCCAGACAGGGGTAATTGAGCCCCAGCATTTT.

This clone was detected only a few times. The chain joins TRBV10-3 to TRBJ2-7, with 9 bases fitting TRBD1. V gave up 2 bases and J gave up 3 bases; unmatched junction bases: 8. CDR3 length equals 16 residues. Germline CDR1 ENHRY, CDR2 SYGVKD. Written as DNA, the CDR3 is TGTGCCATCAGTGAGCCTTATGGACAGGGGATCTACGAGCAGTACTTC. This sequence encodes CAISEPYGQGIYEQYF.

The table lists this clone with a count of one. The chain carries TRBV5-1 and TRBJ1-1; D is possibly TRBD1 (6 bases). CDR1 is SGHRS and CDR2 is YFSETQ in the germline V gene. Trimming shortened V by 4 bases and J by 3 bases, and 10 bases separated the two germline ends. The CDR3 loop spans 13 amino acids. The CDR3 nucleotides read TGCGCCAGCAGCGGGGGCCGGGACACTGAAGCTTTCTTT. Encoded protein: CASSGGRDTEAFF.